The text below deals with one T cell receptor beta chain. The CDR3 has 16 amino acids. V was shortened by 3 bases and J by 4 bases, with 18 bases between the two germline ends. From germline, CDR1 is SGHTA and CDR2 FQGNSA. Clones were read by immunoSEQ multiplex PCR, and TCRdb kept only the in-frame ones, dropping some. Of nearly 70,000 clones in the sample, 93% are singletons; the top ten hold less than 4.5%. The chain uses TRBV7-2 and TRBJ1-2; D not certain. This TCR came from a man in his forties or fifties with rheumatoid arthritis. Sequenced sample: PBMCs. Here the CDR3 DNA reads TGTGCCAGCAGCTTCCTACGTAGCGGAGGCCTCTATGGCTACACCTTC. Translation: CASSFLRSGGLYGYTF. Together with reference TRBV7-2 and TRBJ1-2, the CDR3 gives the full variable domain: GAGVSQSPSNKVTEKGKDVELRCDPISGHTALYWYRQSLGQGLEFLIYFQGNSAPDKSGLPSDRFSAERTGGSVSTLTIQRTQQEDSAVYLCASSFLRSGGLYGYTFGSGTRLTVV.